Each of the 31 T cell receptor beta chains below was sequenced from the same sample in a study of T-cell memory formation after mild COVID-19. TCRdb recomputed calls from the 5' RACE reads with MiXCR, one row per CDR3 protein. Of 300,000 to 400,000 distinct CDR3 sequences in the sample, roughly 15% are singletons; the top ten hold around 20%. Sequences were obtained from PBMCs or a T cell subset sorted from them (not recorded which). The origin of the receptors is a young man who had mild COVID-19 (a few samples of this study predate the infection). Cell type and time point are not known.

This clonotype was counted only a few times. The chain couples TRBV6-5 to TRBJ2-6; 7 bases are shared with TRBD1. CDR3 length equals 15 residues. CDR1 MNHEY and CDR2 SVGAGI come from the germline V gene. J was trimmed by 0 bases and V by 10 bases; bases with no gene match: 6. The CDR3 spells CATQGLNSGANVLTF. The CDR3 region has the DNA TGTGCCACACAGGGGTTAAACTCTGGGGCCAACGTCCTGACTTTC.

In this sample, this clonotype turned up a few times. The chain is built from TRBV4-2 and TRBJ1-1; tentative D call: TRBD1 (6 bases). Germline CDR1 LGHNA, CDR2 YNFKEQ. This CDR3 has 16 residues. V lost 1 base and J 4 bases, leaving 16 bases between the germline ends. The CDR3 here is CASSQVTSGAITEAFF. Here the CDR3 DNA reads TGTGCCAGCAGCCAAGTCACCTCAGGGGCGATCACTGAAGCTTTCTTT.

V is TRBV21-1 and J is TRBJ2-1; the table names TRBD1, a call not compared with the DNA. TRBV21-1 is given as a pseudogene. CDR3 length: 18 amino acids. The CDR3 reads CARPPSGTVLPVYNEQFF. DNA for the CDR3: TGTGCCCGACCGCCGTCCGGGACAGTCTTACCCGTCTACAATGAGCAGTTCTTC.

This clonotype has only a few counts. The V and J genes are TRBV4-3 and TRBJ2-5; 10 nucleotides agree with TRBD2. CDR3 length equals 15 residues. With V trimmed by 3 bases and J by 7 bases, 8 bases remained unmatched. Per germline, CDR1 LGHNA and CDR2 YSLEER. The CDR3 region has the DNA TGCGCCAGCAGCCATCTAGCGGGGGAACGGGGGACCCAGTACTTC. Its translation is CASSHLAGERGTQYF.

The chain employs TRBV10-2 and TRBJ2-7; 7 bases agree with TRBD1. The germline CDR1 and CDR2 sequences are WSHSY and SAAADI. This CDR3 comprises 15 residues. V was clipped by 6 bases and J by 2 bases; unmatched bases: 10. This CDR3 is CASSTRTGVTYEQYF. CDR3 nucleotide sequence: TGCGCCAGCAGCACCAGGACAGGAGTGACCTACGAGCAGTACTTC.

This clonotype was seen more than once but under ten times. The rearrangement uses TRBV6-5 and TRBJ2-6; unclear D gene. CDR3 length equals 15 residues. Germline-derived CDR1 and CDR2 are MNHEY and SVGAGI. Trimming removed 6 bases at V and 4 bases at J, with 13 bases between. The CDR3 protein is CASSESGAGANVLTF. CDR3 DNA: TGTGCCAGCAGCGAATCGGGTGCGGGGGCCAACGTCCTGACTTTC.

DNA of the CDR3: TGTGCCAGCAGTTCCAACGGACAACCAGATACGCAGTATTTT. This encodes CASSSNGQPDTQYF. This chain connects TRBV27 to TRBJ2-3; weak D call: TRBD1 (5 bases). The germline V gene has CDR1 MNHEY and CDR2 SMNVEV (reference sequence). CDR3 size: 14 residues. The V end lost 4 bases, the J end lost 4 bases, and 12 bases lay between the germline ends.

The rearrangement joins TRBV20-1 to TRBJ2-3, with 13 bases that match TRBD2. The CDR3 consists of 15 residues. V lost 3 bases, J lost 6 bases, and 6 bases stayed unmatched. Germline V lookup: CDR1 DFQATT, CDR2 SNEGSKA (reference sequence). The CDR3 spells CSASGLAGVVDTQYF. DNA for the CDR3: TGCAGTGCTAGTGGACTAGCGGGGGTGGTGGATACGCAGTATTTT.

V is TRBV18 and J is TRBJ2-7, with 8 bases lining up with TRBD1. The germline V gene encodes CDR1 KGHSH and CDR2 LQKENI. V lost 6 bases, J lost 4 bases, and 8 bases stayed unmatched. This CDR3 is built from 14 residues. CDR3 sequence (DNA): TGTGCCAGCTCCTTGGACAGGGCAGGGTACGAGCAGTACGTC. Residues: CASSLDRAGYEQYV.

The V gene is TRBV7-2, the J gene TRBJ2-5; weak D call: TRBD1 (6 bases). Trimming left V 8 bases short and J 5 bases short, with 18 bases between. Germline values: CDR1 SGHTA, CDR2 FQGNSA. CDR3 size: 14 residues. The CDR3 DNA follows: TGTGCCAGCGCCAGGGCAGGGGCACAGGAGACCCAGTACTTC. Translation: CASARAGAQETQYF.

This clonotype was detected many times. The chain links TRBV20-1 to TRBJ2-1, with 10 nucleotides matching TRBD2. The CDR3 totals 14 residues. The ends lost 3 bases at V and 4 bases at J; junction bases unmatched: 3. Germline V gene data show CDR1 as DFQATT and CDR2 as SNEGSKA (reference sequence). In DNA, the CDR3 is TGCAGTGCTAGCCTAGCGGGGGTATACAATGAGCAGTTCTTC. It specifies CSASLAGVYNEQFF.

CDR3 loop: CSASGYHSYEQYF. CDR3 in DNA: TGCAGTGCTTCAGGGTATCACTCCTACGAGCAGTACTTC. This chain joins TRBV20-1 and TRBJ2-7, with a tentative D call TRBD1 (5 bases). The germline V gene encodes CDR1 DFQATT and CDR2 SNEGSKA (reference sequence). The CDR3 runs to 13 residues. V was shortened by 5 bases and J by 0 bases, with 11 bases between the two germline ends.

This clonotype was seen many times. The chain links TRBV7-2 to TRBJ2-2; the D is unclear. The V gene lost 0 bases and the J gene lost 6 bases, with 5 bases spanning the gap. This CDR3 has 13 residues. CDR1 and CDR2 from the germline V gene are SGHTA and FQGNSA. The DNA for the CDR3 is TGTGCCAGCAGCTTAGCAGGGTCCGGGGAGCTGTTTTTT. It yields the protein CASSLAGSGELFF. Full variable domain (remainder filled in from reference TRBV7-2 and TRBJ2-2): GAGVSQSPSNKVTEKGKDVELRCDPISGHTALYWYRQSLGQGLEFLIYFQGNSAPDKSGLPSDRFSAERTGGSVSTLTIQRTQQEDSAVYLCASSLAGSGELFFGEGSRLTVL.

The table lists this clonotype with a few counts. The J gene is TRBJ1-6, the V gene TRBV18, with a weak D call TRBD1 (5 bases). In germline, CDR1 is KGHSH, CDR2 LQKENI. This CDR3 has 15 residues. V dropped 1 base and J dropped 9 bases, with 13 bases sitting between them. The CDR3 protein is CASSPQQGLSSPLHF. As DNA, the CDR3 is TGTGCCAGCTCACCACAGCAGGGCTTAAGTTCACCCCTCCACTTT. Looking up the rest from reference TRBV18 and TRBJ1-6 gives the full variable domain: NAGVMQNPRHLVRRRGQEARLRCSPMKGHSHVYWYRQLPEEGLKFMVYLQKENIIDESGMPKERFSAEFPKEGPSILRIQQVVRGDSAAYFCASSPQQGLSSPLHFGNGTRLTVT.

This clonotype was seen more than once but under ten times. The genes are TRBV21-1 and TRBJ2-7. TRBV21-1 is assigned pseudogene status. CDR3 length: 13 amino acids. The CDR3: CASSKEPSREQYV. DNA for the CDR3: TGTGCCAGCAGCAAAGAACCCAGCCGCGAGCAGTACGTC.

This clonotype showed up just a few times. This chain connects TRBV7-2 to TRBJ1-2, with D hard to call. Germline CDR1 is SGHTA and CDR2 is FQGNSA. The length of the CDR3 is 17 residues. Trimming shortened V by 4 bases and J by 1 base, and 19 bases separated the two germline ends. The CDR3 DNA reads as TGTGCCAGCAGCTACTGGACGGTGATAAAGTTTAACTATGGCTACACCTTC. It specifies CASSYWTVIKFNYGYTF.

The rearrangement links TRBV5-5 to TRBJ2-1; no definite D call. CDR3 size: 16 residues. Germline V gives CDR1 SGHKS, CDR2 YYEKEE (reference sequence). Trimming pared 4 bases from V and 0 bases from J, leaving 14 bases between. In DNA, the CDR3 is TGTGCCAGCAGCACCTCGACCACCAGCTCCTACAATGAGCAGTTCTTC. Translated, it gives CASSTSTTSSYNEQFF. Looking up the rest from reference TRBV5-5 and TRBJ2-1 gives the full variable domain: DAGVTQSPTHLIKTRGQQVTLRCSPISGHKSVSWYQQVLGQGPQFIFQYYEKEERGRGNFPDRFSARQFPNYSSELNVNALLLGDSALYLCASSTSTTSSYNEQFFGPGTRLTVL.

This clonotype was seen a single time. The chain is built from TRBV25-1 and TRBJ2-2; 7 nucleotides line up with TRBD1. In germline, CDR1 is MGHDK, CDR2 SYGVNS. V shed 1 base, J shed 4 bases, and the junction held 12 bases outside the gene matches. The CDR3 runs to 18 residues. In DNA form, the CDR3 reads TGTGCCAGCAGTGAATCTACTAACAGGGGAGCGAGCACCGGGGAGCTGTTTTTT. This gives the protein CASSESTNRGASTGELFF.

This clonotype was counted only a few times. The chain links TRBV6-5 to TRBJ2-1; D possibly corresponds to TRBD2 (6 bases). Germline V gene lookup returns CDR1 MNHEY and CDR2 SVGAGI. This CDR3 has 15 amino acids. V was clipped by 5 bases and J by 6 bases, with 17 bases between them. The CDR3 is CASSNIAVLGNEQFF. For the CDR3, the DNA is TGTGCCAGCAGTAATATAGCGGTGCTTGGCAATGAGCAGTTCTTC.

This clonotype has only a few counts. The J gene is TRBJ2-5, the V gene TRBV15; possibly TRBD1 for D (6 bases). Germline lookup yields CDR1 LNHNV and CDR2 YYDKDF (reference sequence). This CDR3 contains 16 residues. Trimming took off 0 bases at V and 2 bases at J, with 13 bases between the two ends. DNA of the CDR3: TGTGCCACCAGCAGAGATCTGGACAGTTGGCAAGAGACCCAGTACTTC. It encodes CATSRDLDSWQETQYF.

This sequence joins TRBV6-2 or TRBV6-3 and TRBJ2-5, with a tentative D call TRBD1 (7 bases). CDR3 length: 16 amino acids. CDR1 and CDR2 from the germline V gene are MNHEY and SVGEGT. V lost 7 bases to trimming and J lost 3 bases, with 21 bases between them. Here the CDR3 reads CASTHPTGWREETQYF. CDR3 in DNA: TGTGCCAGCACCCACCCGACAGGGTGGAGGGAAGAGACCCAGTACTTC.

This chain links TRBV3-1 with TRBJ2-2; a weak D match, TRBD2 (6 bases). The ends were cut back, 1 base at V and 3 bases at J, with 9 bases in the middle. There are 15 residues in the CDR3. Germline V gene sequence: CDR1 LGHDT, CDR2 YNNKEL (reference sequence). The DNA of the CDR3 is TGTGCCAGCAGCCAAGGCGGGGCGGACACCGGGGAGCTGTTTTTT. Residues: CASSQGGADTGELFF.

The genes are TRBV7-2 and TRBJ1-6, with D uncertain. Trimming took off 3 bases at V and 8 bases at J, with 8 bases between the two ends. The CDR3 loop spans 13 amino acids. The germline CDR1 and CDR2 sequences are SGHTA and FQGNSA. The CDR3 sequence is CASSLVTDSPLHF. Here the CDR3 DNA reads TGTGCCAGCAGCTTGGTGACGGATTCACCCCTCCACTTT.

Note on this clonotype: It is likely a read error, because the conserved phenylalanine at the end of the CDR3 is missing. This rearrangement joins TRBV12-3 or TRBV12-4 to TRBJ1-4, with 9 bases fitting TRBD1. With V trimmed by 6 bases and J by 5 bases, 10 bases remained unmatched. The CDR3 contains 16 residues. CDR3 nucleotide sequence: TGTGCCAGCAGCCGGGACAGGGATCGCTGGAATGAAAAACTGTTTTTG. Translating it yields CASSRDRDRWNEKLFL.

This clonotype was seen a handful of times. The chain couples TRBV5-1 to TRBJ1-2; D is unclear. There are 15 residues in the CDR3. Per the germline V gene, CDR1 is SGHRS and CDR2 is YFSETQ. V was pared by 1 base and J by 7 bases, with 17 bases between. CDR3 residues: CASSLTRLIGPGYTF. The CDR3 nucleotides read TGCGCCAGCAGCTTGACGAGGCTGATTGGCCCTGGCTACACCTTC. Full variable domain (remainder filled in from reference TRBV5-1 and TRBJ1-2): KAGVTQTPRYLIKTRGQQVTLSCSPISGHRSVSWYQQTPGQGLQFLFEYFSETQRNKGNFPGRFSGRQFSNSRSEMNVSTLELGDSALYLCASSLTRLIGPGYTFGSGTRLTVV.

This clonotype has a single count. V and J are TRBV3-1 and TRBJ2-1; maybe TRBD2 (5 bases). Between the trimmed V and J ends, which lost 3 bases and 4 bases, there was a span of 10 bases. Germline V gene sequence: CDR1 LGHDT, CDR2 YNNKEL (reference sequence). The CDR3 extends over 14 amino acids. The DNA of the CDR3 is TGTGCCAGCAGCCATTCGACTATTTACAATGAGCAGTTCTTC. Translated: CASSHSTIYNEQFF.

This clonotype was picked up a small number of times. The V gene is TRBV28, the J gene TRBJ2-3; D is ambiguous. This CDR3 is 13 amino acids long. The germline V and J ends were trimmed by 5 bases and 7 bases, with 13 bases remaining between them. Per germline, CDR1 MDHEN and CDR2 SYDVKM. CDR3 in amino acids: CASSIPPGNTQYF. The DNA for the CDR3 is TGTGCCAGCAGTATACCCCCTGGGAATACGCAGTATTTT. Full variable domain (missing parts from reference TRBV28 and TRBJ2-3): DVKVTQSSRYLVKRTGEKVFLECVQDMDHENMFWYRQDPGLGLRLIYFSYDVKMKEKGDIPEGYSVSREKKERFSLILESASTNQTSMYLCASSIPPGNTQYFGPGTRLTVL.

This chain joins TRBV15 and TRBJ1-1; 10 bases are a match to TRBD1. Germline lookup yields CDR1 LNHNV and CDR2 YYDKDF (reference sequence). V gave up 8 bases and J gave up 7 bases; unmatched junction bases: 10. CDR3 size: 14 residues. The CDR3 nucleotides are TGTGCCACCGGGACAGGGGATGTTTTCGGTGAAGCTTTCTTT. Translation gives CATGTGDVFGEAFF.

The chain joins TRBV12-3 or TRBV12-4 to TRBJ2-3; a possible D gene is TRBD1 (5 bases). V was shortened by 7 bases and J by 2 bases, with 13 bases between the two germline ends. There are 14 residues in the CDR3. The CDR3 sequence is CASTIQVNTDTQYF. CDR3 DNA: TGTGCCAGCACCATACAGGTTAACACAGATACGCAGTATTTT.

The table lists this clonotype with a few counts. The chain recombines TRBV5-4 with TRBJ2-1; 8 nucleotides agree with TRBD1. The CDR3 length is 17 residues. The germline gives CDR1 SGHNT, CDR2 YYREEE (reference sequence). V dropped 4 bases and J dropped 7; count of bases not matched to a gene: 16. DNA for the CDR3: TGTGCCAGCAGCCTCACAGGACAGGGTGAAGTATGGAATGAGCAGTTCTTC. Translation gives CASSLTGQGEVWNEQFF.

The chain uses TRBV28 and TRBJ1-4, with 7 bases identical to TRBD1. The junction had 9 bases not matched to a gene; V was cut back by 6 bases and J by 8 bases. The length of the CDR3 is 14 residues. CDR1 and CDR2 from the germline V gene are MDHEN and SYDVKM. CDR3 residues: CASSEGQVPEKLFF. As DNA, the CDR3 is TGTGCCAGCAGCGAAGGACAGGTTCCCGAAAAACTGTTTTTT.